Detailed here is one T cell receptor (beta chain). This specimen comes from a study of blood T cell repertoires in COVID-19. The CDR3 extends over 15 amino acids. J was trimmed by 5 bases and V by 4 bases; bases with no gene match: 7. Germline V gives CDR1 SNHLY, CDR2 FYNNEI. Original data processing: Amplification of reference gene primers was used by the study to estimate nucleated cell counts. Sequencing used immunoSEQ multiplex PCR; TCRdb keeps in-frame clones, though not all of them. The D gene and trimming were derived from the DNA, and the V and J assignments and clone size from that table. The repertoire holds about 160,000 clones, approximately 88% seen once, with under 2.5% in the top ten.

The sequence derives from a man aged 70-80 years with acute or convalescent COVID-19. Sequenced sample: peripheral blood. The chain combines TRBV2 with TRBJ1-5; 8 bases map to TRBD1. The CDR3 DNA reads as TGTGCCAGCAGTGGACAGGGGAGATCCCATCAGCCCCAGCATTTT. Residues: CASSGQGRSHQPQHF.